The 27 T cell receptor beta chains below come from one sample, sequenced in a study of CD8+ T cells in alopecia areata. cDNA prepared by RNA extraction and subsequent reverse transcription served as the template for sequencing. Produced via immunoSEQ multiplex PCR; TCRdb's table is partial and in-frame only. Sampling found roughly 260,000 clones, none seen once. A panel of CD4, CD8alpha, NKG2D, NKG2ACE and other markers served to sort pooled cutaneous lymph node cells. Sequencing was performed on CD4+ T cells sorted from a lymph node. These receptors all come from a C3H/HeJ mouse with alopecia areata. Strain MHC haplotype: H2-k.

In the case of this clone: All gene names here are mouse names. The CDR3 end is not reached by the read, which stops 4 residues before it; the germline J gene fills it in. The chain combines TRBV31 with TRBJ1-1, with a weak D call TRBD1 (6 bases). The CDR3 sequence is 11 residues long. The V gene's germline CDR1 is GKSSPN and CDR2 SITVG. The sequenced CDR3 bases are TGTGCCTGGAGCAGGGGTTCA. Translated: CAWSRGS. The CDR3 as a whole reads CAWSRGSEVFF.

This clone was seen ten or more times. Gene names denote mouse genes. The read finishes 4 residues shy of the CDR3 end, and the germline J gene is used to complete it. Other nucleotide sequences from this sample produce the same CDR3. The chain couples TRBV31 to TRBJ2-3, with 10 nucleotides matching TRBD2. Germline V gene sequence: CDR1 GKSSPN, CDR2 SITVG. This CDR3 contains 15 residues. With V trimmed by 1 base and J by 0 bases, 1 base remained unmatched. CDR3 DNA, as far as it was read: TGTGCCTGGAGTCCGGGACTGGGGAGTGCAGAA. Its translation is CAWSPGLGSAE. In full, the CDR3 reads CAWSPGLGSAETLYF.

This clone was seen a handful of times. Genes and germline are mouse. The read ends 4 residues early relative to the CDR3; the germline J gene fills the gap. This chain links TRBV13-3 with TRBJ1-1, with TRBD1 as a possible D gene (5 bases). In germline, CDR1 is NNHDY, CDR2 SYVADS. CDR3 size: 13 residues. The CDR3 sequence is CASSGSGGREVFF. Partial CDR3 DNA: TGTGCCAGCAGCGGTTCTGGGGGGAGA.

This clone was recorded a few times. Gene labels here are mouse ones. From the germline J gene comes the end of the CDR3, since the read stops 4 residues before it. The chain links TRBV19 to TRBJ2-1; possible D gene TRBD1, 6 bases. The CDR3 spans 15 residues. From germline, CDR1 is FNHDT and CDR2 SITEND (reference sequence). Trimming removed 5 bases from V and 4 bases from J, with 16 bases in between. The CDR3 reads CASSHPRDNYAEQFF. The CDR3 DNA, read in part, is TGTGCCAGCAGCCACCCCCGGGACAATTATGCT.

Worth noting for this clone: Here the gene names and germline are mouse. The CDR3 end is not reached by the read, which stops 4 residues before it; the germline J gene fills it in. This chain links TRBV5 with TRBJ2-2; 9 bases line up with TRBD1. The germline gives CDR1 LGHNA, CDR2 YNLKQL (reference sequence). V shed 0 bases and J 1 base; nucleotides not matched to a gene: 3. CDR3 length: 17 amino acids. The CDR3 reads CASSQDWGQGNTGQLYF. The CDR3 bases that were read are TGTGCCAGCAGCCAAGATTGGGGACAGGGAAACACCGGG.

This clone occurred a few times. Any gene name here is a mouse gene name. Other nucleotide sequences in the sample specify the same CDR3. CDR3 sequence reads: CASSEQYAEQFF. Partial CDR3 DNA: TGTGCCAGCAGTGAACAATATGCT. The chain carries TRBV13-1 and TRBJ2-1, with D hard to call. The read ends 4 residues early relative to the CDR3; the germline J gene fills the gap. This CDR3 region has 12 residues. With 2 bases removed from V and 4 bases from J, the gap between germline ends came to 4 bases. Germline CDR1 is NSHNY and CDR2 is SYGAGN.

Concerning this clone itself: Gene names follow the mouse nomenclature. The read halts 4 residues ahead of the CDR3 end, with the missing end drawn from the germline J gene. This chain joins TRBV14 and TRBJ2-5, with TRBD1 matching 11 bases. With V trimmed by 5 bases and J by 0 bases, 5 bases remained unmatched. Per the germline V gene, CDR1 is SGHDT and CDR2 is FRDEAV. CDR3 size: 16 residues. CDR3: CASSLGTGGNQDTQYF. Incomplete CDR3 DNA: TGTGCCAGCAGCCTAGGGACAGGGGGTAACCAAGAC.

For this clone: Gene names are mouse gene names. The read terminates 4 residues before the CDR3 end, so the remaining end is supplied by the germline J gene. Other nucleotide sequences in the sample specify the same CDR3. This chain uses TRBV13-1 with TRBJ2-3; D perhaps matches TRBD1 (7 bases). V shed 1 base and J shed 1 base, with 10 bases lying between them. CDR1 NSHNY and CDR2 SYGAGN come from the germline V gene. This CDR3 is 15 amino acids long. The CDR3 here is CASSDRGRGAETLYF. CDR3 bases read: TGTGCCAGCAGTGATAGGGGGCGGGGTGCAGAA.

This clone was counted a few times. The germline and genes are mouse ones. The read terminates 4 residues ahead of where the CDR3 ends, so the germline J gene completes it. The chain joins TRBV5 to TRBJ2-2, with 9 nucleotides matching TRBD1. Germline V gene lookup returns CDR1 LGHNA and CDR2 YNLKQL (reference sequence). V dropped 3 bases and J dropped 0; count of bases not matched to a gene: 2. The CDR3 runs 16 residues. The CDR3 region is CASSHGTGTNTGQLYF. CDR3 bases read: TGTGCCAGCAGCCACGGGACAGGGACAAACACCGGG.

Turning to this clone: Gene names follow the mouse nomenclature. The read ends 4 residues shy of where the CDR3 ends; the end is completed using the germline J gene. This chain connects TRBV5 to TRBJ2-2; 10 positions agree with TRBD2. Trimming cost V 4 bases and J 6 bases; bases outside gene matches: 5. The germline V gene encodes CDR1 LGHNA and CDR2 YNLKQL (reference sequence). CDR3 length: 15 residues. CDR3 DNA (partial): TGTGCCAGCAGCCCTCCGACTGGGGGGTCCGGG. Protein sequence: CASSPPTGGSG. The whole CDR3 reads CASSPPTGGSGQLYF.

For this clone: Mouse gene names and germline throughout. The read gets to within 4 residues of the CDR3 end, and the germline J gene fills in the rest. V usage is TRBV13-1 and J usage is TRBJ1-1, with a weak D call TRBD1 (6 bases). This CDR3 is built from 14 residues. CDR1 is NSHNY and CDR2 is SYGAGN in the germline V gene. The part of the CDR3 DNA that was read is TGTGCCAGCAGTGCGGGACTGGGGGGGCGA. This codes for CASSAGLGGR. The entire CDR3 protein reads CASSAGLGGREVFF.

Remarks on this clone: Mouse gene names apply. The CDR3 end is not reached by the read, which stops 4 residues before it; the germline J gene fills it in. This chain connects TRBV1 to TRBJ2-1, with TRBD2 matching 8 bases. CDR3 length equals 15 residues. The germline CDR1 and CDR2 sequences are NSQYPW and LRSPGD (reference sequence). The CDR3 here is CTCSADLLGGAEQFF. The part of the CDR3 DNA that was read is TGCACCTGCAGTGCAGATCTCCTGGGGGGAGCT.

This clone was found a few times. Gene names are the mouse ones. The sequenced part of the CDR3 DNA is TGTGCCAGCACAAACAATGCAAACACA. This encodes CASTNNANT. The entire CDR3 is CASTNNANTEVFF. V and J are TRBV19 and TRBJ1-1; no definite D call. The read falls 4 residues short of the CDR3 end, and the missing part is taken from the germline J gene. Germline values: CDR1 FNHDT, CDR2 SITEND (reference sequence). V was pared by 6 bases and J by 0 bases, with 9 bases between. The length of the CDR3 is 13 residues.

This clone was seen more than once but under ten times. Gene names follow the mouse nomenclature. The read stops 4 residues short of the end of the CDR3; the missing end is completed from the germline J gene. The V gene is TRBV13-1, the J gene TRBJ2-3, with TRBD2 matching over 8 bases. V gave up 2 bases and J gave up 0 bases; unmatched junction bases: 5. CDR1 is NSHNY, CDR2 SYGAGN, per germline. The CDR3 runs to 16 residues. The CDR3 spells CASSESGGRSAETLYF. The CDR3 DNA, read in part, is TGTGCCAGCAGTGAATCTGGGGGGCGTAGTGCAGAA.

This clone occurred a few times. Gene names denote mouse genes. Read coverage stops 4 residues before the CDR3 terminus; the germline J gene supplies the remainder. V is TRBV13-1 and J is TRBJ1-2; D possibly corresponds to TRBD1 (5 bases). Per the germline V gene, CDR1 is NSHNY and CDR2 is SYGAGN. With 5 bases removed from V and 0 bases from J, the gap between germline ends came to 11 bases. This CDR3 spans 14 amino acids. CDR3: CASSHRPTNSDYTF. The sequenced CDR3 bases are TGTGCCAGCAGCCACAGGCCTACAAACTCC.

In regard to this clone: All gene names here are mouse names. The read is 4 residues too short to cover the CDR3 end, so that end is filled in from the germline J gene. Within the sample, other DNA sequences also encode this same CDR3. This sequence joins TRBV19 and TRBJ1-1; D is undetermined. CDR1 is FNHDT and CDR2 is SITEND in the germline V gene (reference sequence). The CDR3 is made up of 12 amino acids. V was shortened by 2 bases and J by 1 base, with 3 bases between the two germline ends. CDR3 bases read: TGTGCCAGCAGTATTGTGAACACA. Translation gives CASSIVNT. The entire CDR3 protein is CASSIVNTEVFF.

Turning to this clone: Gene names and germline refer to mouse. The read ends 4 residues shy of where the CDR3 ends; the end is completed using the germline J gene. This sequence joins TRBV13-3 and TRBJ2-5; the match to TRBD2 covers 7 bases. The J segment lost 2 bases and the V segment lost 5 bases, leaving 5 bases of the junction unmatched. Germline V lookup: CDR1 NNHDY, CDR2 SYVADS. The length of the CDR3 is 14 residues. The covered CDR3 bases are TGTGCCAGCAGAGACTGGGCGATCCAAGAC. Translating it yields CASRDWAIQD. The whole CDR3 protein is CASRDWAIQDTQYF. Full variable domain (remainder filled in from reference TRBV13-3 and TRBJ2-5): EAAVTQSPRSKVAVTGGKVTLSCHQTNNHDYMYWYRQDTGHGLRLIHYSYVADSTEKGDIPDGYKASRPSQENFSLILELASLSQTAVYFCASRDWAIQDTQYFGPGTRLLVL.

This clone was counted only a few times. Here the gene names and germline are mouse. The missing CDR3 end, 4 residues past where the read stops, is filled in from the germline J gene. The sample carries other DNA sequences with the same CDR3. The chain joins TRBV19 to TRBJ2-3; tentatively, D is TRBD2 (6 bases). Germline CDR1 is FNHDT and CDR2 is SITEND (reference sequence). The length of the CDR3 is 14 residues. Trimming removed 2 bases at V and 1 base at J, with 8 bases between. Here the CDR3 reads CASSIRGGAETLYF. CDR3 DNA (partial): TGTGCCAGCAGTATCCGGGGGGGTGCAGAA.

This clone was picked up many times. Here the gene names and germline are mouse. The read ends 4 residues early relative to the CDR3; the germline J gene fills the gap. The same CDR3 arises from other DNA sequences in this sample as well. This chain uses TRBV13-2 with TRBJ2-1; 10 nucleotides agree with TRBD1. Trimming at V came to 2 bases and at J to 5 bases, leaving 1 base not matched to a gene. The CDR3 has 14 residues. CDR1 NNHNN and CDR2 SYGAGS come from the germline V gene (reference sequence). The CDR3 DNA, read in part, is TGTGCCAGCGGTGACGGGACAGGGGATGCT. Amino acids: CASGDGTGDA. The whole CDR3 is CASGDGTGDAEQFF.

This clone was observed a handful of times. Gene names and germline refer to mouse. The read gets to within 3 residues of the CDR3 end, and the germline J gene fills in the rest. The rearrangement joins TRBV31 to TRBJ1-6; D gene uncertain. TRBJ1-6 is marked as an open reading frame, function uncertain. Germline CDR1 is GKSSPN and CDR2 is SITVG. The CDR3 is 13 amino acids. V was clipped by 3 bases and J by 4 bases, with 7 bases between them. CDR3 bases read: TGTGCCTGGAGCCCAAAATATAATTCGCCC. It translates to CAWSPKYNSP. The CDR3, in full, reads CAWSPKYNSPLYF.

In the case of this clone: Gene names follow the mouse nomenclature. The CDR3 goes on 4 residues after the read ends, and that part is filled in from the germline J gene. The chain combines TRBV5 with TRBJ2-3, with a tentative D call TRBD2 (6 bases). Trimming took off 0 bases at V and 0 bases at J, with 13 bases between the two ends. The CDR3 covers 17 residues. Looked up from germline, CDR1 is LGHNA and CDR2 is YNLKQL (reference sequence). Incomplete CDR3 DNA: TGTGCCAGCAGCCAAGATCCGGGGGGAAGGAGTGCAGAA. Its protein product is CASSQDPGGRSAE. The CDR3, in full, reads CASSQDPGGRSAETLYF.

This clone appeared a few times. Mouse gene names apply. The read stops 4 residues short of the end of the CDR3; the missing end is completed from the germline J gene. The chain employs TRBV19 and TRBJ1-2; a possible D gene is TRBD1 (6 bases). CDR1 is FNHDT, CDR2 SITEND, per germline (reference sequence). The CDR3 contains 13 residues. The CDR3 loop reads CASSMARGPDYTF. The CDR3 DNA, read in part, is TGTGCCAGCAGTATGGCCAGGGGTCCC. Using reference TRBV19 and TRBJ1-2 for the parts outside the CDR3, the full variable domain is GGIITQTPKFLIGQEGQKLTLKCQQNFNHDTMYWYRQDSGKGLRLIYYSITENDLQKGDLSEGYDASREKKSSFSLTVTSAQKNEMAVFLCASSMARGPDYTFGSGTRLLVI.

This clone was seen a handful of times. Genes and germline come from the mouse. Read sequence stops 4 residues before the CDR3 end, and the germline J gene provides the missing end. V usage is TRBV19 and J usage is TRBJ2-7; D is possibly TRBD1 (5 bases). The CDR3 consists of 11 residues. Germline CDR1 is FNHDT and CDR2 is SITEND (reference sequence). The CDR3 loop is CASRIRDEQYF. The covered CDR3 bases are TGTGCCAGCAGAATCAGGGAT.

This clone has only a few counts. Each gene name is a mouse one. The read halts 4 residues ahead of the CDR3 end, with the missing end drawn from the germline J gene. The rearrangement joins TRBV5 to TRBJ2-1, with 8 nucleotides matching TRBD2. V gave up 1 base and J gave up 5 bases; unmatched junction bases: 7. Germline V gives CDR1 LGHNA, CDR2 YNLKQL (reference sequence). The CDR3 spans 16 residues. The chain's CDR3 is CASSQGTGGRNAEQFF. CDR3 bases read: TGTGCCAGCAGCCAAGGAACGGGGGGGCGGAATGCT.

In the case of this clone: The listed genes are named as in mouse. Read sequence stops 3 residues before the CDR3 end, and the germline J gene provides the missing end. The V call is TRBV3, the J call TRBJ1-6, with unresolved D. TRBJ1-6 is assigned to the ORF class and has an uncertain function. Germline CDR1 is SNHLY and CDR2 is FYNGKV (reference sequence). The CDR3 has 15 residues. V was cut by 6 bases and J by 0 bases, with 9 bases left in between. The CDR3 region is CASRTSDSYNSPLYF. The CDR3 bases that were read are TGTGCCAGCAGGACATCAGATTCCTATAATTCGCCC.

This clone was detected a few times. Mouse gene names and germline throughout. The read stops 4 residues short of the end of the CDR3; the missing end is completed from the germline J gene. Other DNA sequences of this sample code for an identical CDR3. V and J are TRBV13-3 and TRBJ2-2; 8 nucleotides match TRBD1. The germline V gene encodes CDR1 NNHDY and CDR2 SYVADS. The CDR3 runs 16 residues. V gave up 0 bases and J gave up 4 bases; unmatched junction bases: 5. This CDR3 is CASSDARGQGTGQLYF. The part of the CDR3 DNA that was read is TGTGCCAGCAGTGATGCCAGGGGGCAGGGCACCGGG.

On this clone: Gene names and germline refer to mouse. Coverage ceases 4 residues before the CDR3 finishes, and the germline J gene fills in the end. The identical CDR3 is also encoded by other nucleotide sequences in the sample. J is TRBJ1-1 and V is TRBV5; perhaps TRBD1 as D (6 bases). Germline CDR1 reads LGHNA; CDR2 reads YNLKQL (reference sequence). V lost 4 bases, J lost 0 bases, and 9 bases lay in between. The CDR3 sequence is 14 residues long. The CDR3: CASSPGTTNTEVFF. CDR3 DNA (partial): TGTGCCAGCAGCCCGGGGACAACAAACACA.